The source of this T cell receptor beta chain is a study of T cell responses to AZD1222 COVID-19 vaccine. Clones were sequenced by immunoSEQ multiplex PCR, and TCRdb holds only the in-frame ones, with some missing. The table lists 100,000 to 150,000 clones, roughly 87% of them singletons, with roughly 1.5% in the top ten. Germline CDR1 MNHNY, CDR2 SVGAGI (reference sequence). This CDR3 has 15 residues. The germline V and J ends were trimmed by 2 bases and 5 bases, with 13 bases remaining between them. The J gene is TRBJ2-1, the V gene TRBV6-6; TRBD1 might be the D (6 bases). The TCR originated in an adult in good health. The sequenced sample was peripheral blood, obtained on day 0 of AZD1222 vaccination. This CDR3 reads CASSYLTDSHNEQFF. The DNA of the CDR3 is TGTGCCAGCAGTTACCTTACGGACAGCCACAATGAGCAGTTCTTC.